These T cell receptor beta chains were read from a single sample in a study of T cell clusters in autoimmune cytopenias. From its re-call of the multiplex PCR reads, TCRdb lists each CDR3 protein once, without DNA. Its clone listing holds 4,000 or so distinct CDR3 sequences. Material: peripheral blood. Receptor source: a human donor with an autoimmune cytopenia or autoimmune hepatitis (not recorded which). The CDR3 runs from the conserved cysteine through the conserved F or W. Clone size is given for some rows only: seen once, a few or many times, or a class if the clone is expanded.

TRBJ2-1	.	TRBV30	CAWSHGTGNYNEQFF
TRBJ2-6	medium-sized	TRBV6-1	CASSEMESGANVLTF
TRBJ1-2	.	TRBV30	CAWSVRGVDGYTF
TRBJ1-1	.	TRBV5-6	CASSRIRVMNTEAFF
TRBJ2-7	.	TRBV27	CASSLSAVLSHEQYF
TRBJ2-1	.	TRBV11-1	CASSLGRGAGDEQFF
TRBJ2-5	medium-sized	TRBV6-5	CASSWGLAGGGTQYF
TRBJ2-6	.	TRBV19	CASSTQGVGANVLTF
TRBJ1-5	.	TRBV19	CASSPGQGYQPQHF
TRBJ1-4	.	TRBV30	CAWKGTGHEKLFF
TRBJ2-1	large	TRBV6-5	CASSLGGGAGGNEQFF
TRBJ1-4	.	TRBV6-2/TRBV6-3	CASSSDRQGVEKLFF
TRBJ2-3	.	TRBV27	CASSPGDRGTDTQYF
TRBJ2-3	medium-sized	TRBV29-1	CSAVGPGGGTDTQYF
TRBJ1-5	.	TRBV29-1	CSVGGGFDQPQHF
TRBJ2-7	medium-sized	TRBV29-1	CSVDPQGGFYEQYF
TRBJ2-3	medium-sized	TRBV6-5	CASSQDSADTQYF
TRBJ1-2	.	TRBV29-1	CSVTYRTGGSGGYTF
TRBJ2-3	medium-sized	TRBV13	CASSLGVGDTQYF
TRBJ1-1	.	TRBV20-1	CSAGANTEAFF
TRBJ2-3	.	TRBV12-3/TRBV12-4	CASSLAASTDTQYF
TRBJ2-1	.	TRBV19	CASSSQLVSNEQFF
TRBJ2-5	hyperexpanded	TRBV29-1	CSVGSGIQETQYF
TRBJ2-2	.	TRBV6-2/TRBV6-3	CASSSGQVTGELFF
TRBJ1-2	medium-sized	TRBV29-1	CSVADRVDYGYTF
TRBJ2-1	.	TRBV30	CAWSRQGGSYNEQFF
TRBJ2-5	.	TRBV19	CASSIELYQETQYF
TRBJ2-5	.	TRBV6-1	CASSKGLPGETQYF
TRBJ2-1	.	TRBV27	CASSFSGRAGEQFF
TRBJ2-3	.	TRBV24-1	CATSGDERNTQYF
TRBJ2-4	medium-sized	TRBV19	CASSPDRLGMDIQYF
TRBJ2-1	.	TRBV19	CASSIVGGSPQFF
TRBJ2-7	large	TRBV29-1	CSVDGRGNEQYF
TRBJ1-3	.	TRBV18	CASSPPVPTGNTIYF
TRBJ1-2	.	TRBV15	CATSRDEMAGRYGYTF
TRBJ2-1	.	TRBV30	CAFRLAGANNEQFF
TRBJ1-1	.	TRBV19	CASSSRRTGRNTEAFF